The sample holds one count of the clone carrying this TCR beta chain. The antigen is unknown. The data were taken from a study of T cell responses to AZD1222 COVID-19 vaccine. Study observations and caveats: CD4 TCRs associated with vaccination spanned spike, dominating at 160-218 and 743-854. Close to half of spike-specific TCRs reportedly recognize unmutated variant regions. Repertoire sampling happened only post peak T cell response.

Profiling relied on immunoSEQ multiplex PCR, and the TCRdb table lists in-frame clones only, not all of them. The sample consists of tens of thousands of clones, 70% to 90% of them appearing once. The CDR3 is made up of 14 amino acids. Per the germline V gene, CDR1 is SGHAT and CDR2 is FQNNGV. V lost 1 base and J 7 bases, leaving 11 bases between the germline ends. The receptor comes from an adult who received the AZD1222 COVID-19 vaccine. The chain links TRBV11-2 to TRBJ1-5; no clear D gene. The sample consisted of peripheral blood, taken 28 days after the second AZD1222 dose. CDR3 bases: TGTGCCAGCAGCTTAGGCGGGGAAGGACAGCCCCAGCATTTT. It codes for CASSLGGEGQPQHF.